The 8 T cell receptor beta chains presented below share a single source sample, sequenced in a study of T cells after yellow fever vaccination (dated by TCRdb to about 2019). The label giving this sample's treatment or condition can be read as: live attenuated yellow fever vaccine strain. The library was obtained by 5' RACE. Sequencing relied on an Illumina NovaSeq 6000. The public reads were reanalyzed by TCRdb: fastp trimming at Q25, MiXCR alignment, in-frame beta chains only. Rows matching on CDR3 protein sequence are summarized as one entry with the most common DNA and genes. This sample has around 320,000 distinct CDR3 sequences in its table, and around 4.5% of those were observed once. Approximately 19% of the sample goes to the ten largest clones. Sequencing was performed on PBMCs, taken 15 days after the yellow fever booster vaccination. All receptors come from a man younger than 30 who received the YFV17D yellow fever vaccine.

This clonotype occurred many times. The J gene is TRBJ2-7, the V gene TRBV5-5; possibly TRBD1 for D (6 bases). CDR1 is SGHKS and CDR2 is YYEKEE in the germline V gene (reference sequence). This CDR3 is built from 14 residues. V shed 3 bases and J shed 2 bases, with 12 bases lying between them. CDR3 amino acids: CASSSTGWAYEQYV. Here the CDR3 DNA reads TGTGCCAGCAGCTCTACAGGGTGGGCCTACGAGCAGTACGTC.

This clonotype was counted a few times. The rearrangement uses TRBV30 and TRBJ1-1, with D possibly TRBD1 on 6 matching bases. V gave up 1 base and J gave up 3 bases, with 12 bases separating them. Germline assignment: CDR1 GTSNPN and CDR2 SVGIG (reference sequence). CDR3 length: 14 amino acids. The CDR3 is CAWSAGQYYTEAFF. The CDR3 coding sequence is TGTGCCTGGAGTGCTGGACAGTATTACACTGAAGCTTTCTTT.

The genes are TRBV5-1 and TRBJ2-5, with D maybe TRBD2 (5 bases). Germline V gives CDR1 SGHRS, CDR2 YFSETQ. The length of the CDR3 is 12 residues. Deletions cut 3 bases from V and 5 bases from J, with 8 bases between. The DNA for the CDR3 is TGCGCCAGCAGCTGGGAGAGGGAGACCCAGTACTTC. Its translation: CASSWERETQYF.

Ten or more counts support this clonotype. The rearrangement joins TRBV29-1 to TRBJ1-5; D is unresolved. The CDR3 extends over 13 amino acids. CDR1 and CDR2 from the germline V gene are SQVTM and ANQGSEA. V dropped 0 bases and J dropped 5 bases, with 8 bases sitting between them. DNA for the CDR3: TGCAGCGTTGAAGAAACGGAGGATCAGCCCCAGCATTTT. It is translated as CSVEETEDQPQHF.

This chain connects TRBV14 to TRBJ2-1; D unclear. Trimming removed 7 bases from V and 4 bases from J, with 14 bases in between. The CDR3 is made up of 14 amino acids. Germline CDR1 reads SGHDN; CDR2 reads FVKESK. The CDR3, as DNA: TGTGCCAGCAACGTTGGCAGTGCATACAATGAGCAGTTCTTC. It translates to CASNVGSAYNEQFF.

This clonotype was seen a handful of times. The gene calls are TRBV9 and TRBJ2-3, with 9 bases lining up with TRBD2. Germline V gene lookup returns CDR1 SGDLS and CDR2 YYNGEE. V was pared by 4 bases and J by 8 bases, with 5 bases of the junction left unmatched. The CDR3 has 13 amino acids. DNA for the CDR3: TGTGCCAGCAGCACCAGCGGGGGGCCTACGCAGTATTTT. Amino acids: CASSTSGGPTQYF.

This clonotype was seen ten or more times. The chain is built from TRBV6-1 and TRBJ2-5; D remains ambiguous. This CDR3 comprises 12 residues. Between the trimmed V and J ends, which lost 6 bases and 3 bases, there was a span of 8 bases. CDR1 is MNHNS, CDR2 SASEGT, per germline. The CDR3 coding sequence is TGTGCCAGCAGCACAGTAAAAGAGACCCAGTACTTC. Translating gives CASSTVKETQYF.

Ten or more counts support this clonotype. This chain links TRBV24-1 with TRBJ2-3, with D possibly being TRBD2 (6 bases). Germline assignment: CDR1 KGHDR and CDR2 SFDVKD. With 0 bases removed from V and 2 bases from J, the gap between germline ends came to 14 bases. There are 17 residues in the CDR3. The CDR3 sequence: CATSDLQGGEDTDTQYF. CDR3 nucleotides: TGTGCCACCAGTGATTTGCAAGGAGGGGAAGACACAGATACGCAGTATTTT.